Listed below are T cell receptor beta chains from one sample, sequenced in a study of blood T cell repertoires in COVID-19. The method was immunoSEQ multiplex PCR; TCRdb's version includes in-frame clones alone and lacks a portion of them. Of approximately 210,000 clones in the sample, just over 90% were seen once. Material for sequencing was peripheral blood. These receptor sequences come from a young man with acute or convalescent COVID-19. Both conserved end residues are part of each CDR3.

J gene: TRBJ1-2
V gene: TRBV3-1/TRBV3-2
CDR3 protein: CASSQVIRGYGYTF

J gene: TRBJ2-2
V gene: TRBV4-1
CDR3 protein: CASSQGPGRNTGELFF

J gene: TRBJ1-5
V gene: TRBV30
CDR3 protein: CAWSVHSNQPQHF

J gene: TRBJ2-5
V gene: TRBV9
CDR3 protein: CASSPRLAGGETQYF

J gene: TRBJ1-2
V gene: TRBV7-9
CDR3 protein: CASSLVEGGIFYGYTF

J gene: TRBJ1-1
V gene: TRBV7-9
CDR3 protein: CASSLEGVNTEAFF

J gene: TRBJ1-6
V gene: TRBV28
CDR3 protein: CASSLTGTLSPLHF

J gene: TRBJ1-1
V gene: TRBV28
CDR3 protein: CASSLTYTKTEAFF

J gene: TRBJ2-7
V gene: TRBV5-1
CDR3 protein: CASSLVGGSYEQYF

J gene: TRBJ2-6
V gene: TRBV7-3
CDR3 protein: CASSSRQLRGAGANVLTF

J gene: TRBJ1-4
V gene: TRBV2
CDR3 protein: CASTGGPPVELFF

J gene: TRBJ1-1
V gene: TRBV18
CDR3 protein: CASSPQGAHTEAFF

J gene: TRBJ2-4
V gene: TRBV6-5
CDR3 protein: CASGEVSAKNIQYF

J gene: TRBJ2-7
V gene: TRBV11-2
CDR3 protein: CASSLSPGGFYEQYF

J gene: TRBJ2-1
V gene: TRBV7-3
CDR3 protein: CASSPWGSGAYNEQFF

J gene: TRBJ1-3
V gene: TRBV30
CDR3 protein: CAWSTGTGSTIYF

J gene: TRBJ2-7
V gene: TRBV18
CDR3 protein: CASSPGLAGDEQYF